In this sample, the clone carrying this TCR beta chain turned up many times. Its specificity is not known. Around 10 ml fresh peripheral blood yielded the PBMCs. The CDR3 contains 13 residues. The germline V gene encodes CDR1 LGHDT and CDR2 YNNKEL (reference sequence). V was clipped by 3 bases and J by 2 bases, with 4 bases between them. These data are taken from a study of T cells in Graves' hyperthyroidism and ophthalmopathy. Study-wide findings and caveats: Among clonotypes expanded in thyroid above 0.001, most were also found in blood.

From RNA transcripts, TCR beta CDR3 regions were amplified. During a first-round RT-PCR of the TCR CDR3, the HTBI primer set was used. Via MiXCR, TCRdb re-called the multiplex PCR reads, giving one row per CDR3 protein. The sample comprises hundreds of thousands of distinct CDR3 sequences, 14% to 15% of which are singletons, and around 13% rests with the top ten. The origin of this receptor is a man between 18 and 35 years old with Graves' ophthalmopathy. The sample taken for sequencing was blood. The genes are TRBV3-1 and TRBJ1-4; D ambiguous. The CDR3 DNA follows: TGTGCCAGCAGCCAGGGGACTAATGAAAAACTGTTTTTT. Residues: CASSQGTNEKLFF.